This T cell receptor beta chain was identified in a study of OX40 agonist ivuxolimab in advanced cancers. Autoimmune disease history or systemic immunosuppression led to patient exclusion. In the case of this clone: Its antigen is undetermined. Other DNA sequences in this sample translate to the same CDR3.

Study results and limitations: In CD8+ T cells, expanded clones were on average more numerous than in CD4+.

Here immunoSEQ multiplex PCR was the method, and the copy in TCRdb shows in-frame clones only, minus some. The sample records about 100,000 clones, 90% to 95% being singletons. V was pared by 2 bases and J by 1 base, with 5 bases between. Germline CDR1 is MNHEY and CDR2 is SMNVEV (reference sequence). CDR3 length equals 13 residues. This chain joins TRBV27 and TRBJ1-1, with unresolved D. This TCR was sampled from an adult with an advanced solid tumor such as melanoma, head and neck, liver or kidney cancer. The sequenced sample was CD4+ or CD8+ T cells sorted from blood, obtained in a trial of the OX40 agonist ivuxolimab. The CDR3, as DNA: TGTGCCAGCAGTTTAGGAGGGAACACTGAAGCTTTCTTT. This codes for CASSLGGNTEAFF.